This record concerns one T cell receptor (beta chain) sequence. What antigen it recognizes has not been identified. Within one base of it there is no much larger clone, and no base qualities were kept. The sample belongs to a study of cytomegalovirus exposure and HLA in healthy donors (TCRdb year 2017). Background for the entire study: In an earlier analysis of under 600 of the donors, 276 Gb of sequence data and roughly 100 million unique TCR beta sequences from some 170 million T cells were reported. Around 300 gigabases of sequencing data and tens of millions of unique TCR sequences were included in an early release covering 500 to 750 HLA-typed donors. Of the roughly 390 genotyped donors, over 80% were placed in the genetic ancestry cluster associated with self-reported Caucasian donors. The aim of the study was to test whether cataloging public T cell receptors could identify signatures of past pathogen exposure. The T cell repertoires of 550 to 850 subjects were profiled by immunosequencing and related to cytomegalovirus serostatus. A separate validation cohort of roughly 120 different subjects was used in addition to the approximately 700-subject first cohort. High-throughput TCR immunosequencing, statistical association of individual TCRs with disease status, and machine learning were combined to predict cytomegalovirus infection status. A later analysis re-analyzed previously published TCR beta repertoires from about 730 donors and added high-resolution HLA genotyping to study TCR occurrence patterns. Rather than drawing on any new phenotypic data, the later analysis identified candidate immune exposures from TCR beta sequences and the way those sequences occurred across donors. An earlier analysis of 500 to 750 of the donors applied high-throughput TCR beta sequencing to assess whether each TCR beta V gene segment acted as functional or pseudogenic. Donor age, sex, ethnicity and CMV serostatus were collected together with the repertoire data. Genome-wide SNP genotypes for about 60% of the 666 donors were used in a later genetic analysis, which treated that subset as a discovery cohort. Every discovery cohort repertoire had been produced on one sequencing platform. HLA typing included class I and class II loci at four-digit resolution. The number of donors typed differed by locus, with roughly 620-630 for A, B, C, DRB1 and DQB1, roughly 520 for DQA1, 600 to 610 for DPA1, and approximately 470 for DPB1. Several DR-DQ haplotypes were treated as single units for association and clustering because of strong linkage in the cohort. Among some 410 genotyped donors of the cohort, an average of around 240,000 unique TCR beta nucleotide sequences were sequenced per donor, around a sixth of them non-productive.

Taken from the germline V gene, the CDR1 and CDR2 loops are SNHLY and FYNNEI. Cut back by 1 base and 9 bases, the V and J ends lie 16 bases apart. From the cysteine through the phenylalanine, the CDR3 covers 16 amino acids. Only the CDR3 DNA is retained, 48 bases long and in frame from the first base. Here is what the overall study found, with its caveats: Most TCR sequences were seen in very few donors, while some public TCRs were found in many individuals. Because HLA typing was unavailable for some donors at each locus, only the typed subset was used in association tests. When HLA alleles, especially DR and DQ, strongly co-occurred, TCR associations were difficult to assign to individual alleles. The cohort was sequenced for TCR beta chains only, and without alpha or paired-chain data the features that could be detected were limited. Roughly 17 rarely observed V segments, including chromosome 9 orphons, were excluded from the earlier analysis of 550 to 700 of the donors because counts were too low. For the cohort, immune exposure information was limited to CMV serostatus. A later analysis found that HLA-associated TCR beta chains were more clonally expanded and had lower generation probabilities than equally common non-associated chains. A few of the identified cytomegalovirus-associated TCR beta chains were confirmed in vitro to be specific for cytomegalovirus antigens. The 87-base-pair reads could not distinguish some IMGT-functional V segments, including TRBV6-2 and TRBV6-3, so those segments were excluded. According to the authors, the approach could potentially be generalized to other disease states and immunological phenotypes. Specific HLA alleles were associated with some 15,000 TCR beta sequences at a false discovery rate of 0.05 in a later analysis. Linkage disequilibrium might explain the correlated functional status among segregating V segments, but an unknown experimental factor could not be ruled out. A further reported finding was that TCR beta sequences accurately predicted the HLA-A and HLA-B alleles for most subjects in the first cohort. In a later genetic analysis, fewer N-insertions in productive TCRs were reported among donors in an Asian-associated ancestry cluster than the approximately 710-donor mean. In a later analysis, TCR association rates were found to vary across HLA loci, with the most associated TCRs seen for DRB1 alleles and the fewest for HLA-C alleles. In both the original and validation cohorts, the classifier was reported to diagnose cytomegalovirus status with high specificity and sensitivity. In an earlier analysis of 587 of the donors, most TCR beta V segments appeared in productive rearrangements about 90% or about 30% of the time, broadly matching IMGT annotations. The study listed 150 to 200 TCR beta chains as associated with cytomegalovirus. A group of highly shared sequence variants was considered likely to be a technical artifact of the sequencing pipeline. In a later genetic analysis, a missense DCLRE1C variant was associated with V-gene and J-gene trimming of TCR beta chains, and the association was replicated in an independent cohort. The presence/absence analyses assumed that sequencing depth was roughly uniform across donors, and that assumption may not be true. According to a later analysis, parvovirus B19, influenza, CMV and Epstein-Barr virus appeared linked to several top co-occurrence clusters. A later analysis found that most CMV-associated TCR beta chains appeared HLA-restricted, with HLA associations seemingly driven largely by CMV exposure.

The cohort was made up of about 610 healthy bone marrow donors. Cohort members were all nominally healthy when sampled, although unrecorded immune exposures were likely present. The donor was CMV seropositive and was included in the group of some 290 seropositive cohort members. A peripheral blood sample was collected from each donor, and TCR beta sequencing was performed on peripheral blood mononuclear cells. The Qiagen DNeasy Blood Extraction Kit was used to extract genomic DNA from the blood cell samples. The library was generated by the immunoSEQ multiplex PCR assay. The multiplex PCR relied on a mix of 60 forward primers for TCR Vbeta segments and 13 reverse primers for TCR Jbeta segments. Amplification of the CDR3 region of rearranged TCR beta genes was performed with a multiplex PCR assay on genomic DNA. Amplified TCR beta libraries were sequenced as 87-base-pair reads on the Illumina HiSeq System. For the original study's pipeline: In a later analysis, some 80 million unique TCR beta chains were counted across the approximately 670 repertoires, and approximately 11 million of these chains were shared by at least two donors. A nearest-neighbor algorithm error-corrected the raw reads and collapsed the reads into unique sequences, merging closely related sequences to remove PCR and sequencing errors. CDR3 sequences were aligned to IMGT reference sequences to assign V, D and J gene segments. For a sequence to be retained, a match of at least six nucleotides was required to both a V gene segment and a J gene segment. Rearrangements were classified as productive when the CDR3 lacked stop codons and remained in frame with V and J, and all other rearrangements were classified as non-productive. CDR3 was defined according to IMGT convention as the region running from the second conserved V-encoded cysteine to the conserved J-encoded phenylalanine. The earlier analysis of 587 of the donors excluded sequences that lacked an unambiguous match to a single V gene segment. An earlier analysis of 587 of the donors classified V segments as functional when productive rearrangements were above 56.7% and as segregating when the standard deviation between donors was above 5%. A statistical classification framework was built for diagnosing cytomegalovirus status from the catalog of TCR beta chain sequences. In a later analysis, V and J genes were assigned by comparing TCR nucleotide sequences against IMGT/GENE-DB human TR gene sequences. A later analysis assigned CDR3 sequences and most-parsimonious VDJ recombination scenarios with the TCRdist pipeline. In a later analysis, every TCR beta chain was defined by the combination of its CDR3 amino acid sequence and its V-gene family, and reads without a unique V-gene family were dropped. To address suspected cross-contamination and a sequencing artifact, a later analysis removed 592 highly shared, low-generation-probability nucleotide sequences. For each public chain, a later analysis derived a clonal expansion index from normalized ranks of inferred template counts within each repertoire. In a later analysis, generation probabilities were computed with a VDJ recombination model fitted to out-of-frame rearrangements, and the resulting probabilities were checked against IGoR. Hypergeometric tests were used in a later analysis to score TCR-TCR, TCR-HLA and TCR-CMV co-occurrence, with a repertoire-size bias correction applied to the TCR pairs. To estimate false discovery rates, a later analysis permuted the HLA or CMV assignments 20 times. In a later analysis, co-occurring TCRs were grouped with DBSCAN, and TCRdist sequence similarity was added when clustering was performed within HLA-allele-positive subsets. Co-occurrence clustering excluded repertoires with fewer than 30,000 or more than 120,000 public chains, plus five with anomalous nucleotide sharing. The immuneACCESS repertoire file appears here via TCRdb, limited to in-frame rearrangements. These files lack a portion of the clones; in checked studies, under half of the deficit traces to unresolved V genes, and the cause of the others is not known. V, J and clone size reflect that table, while D and trimming were determined from the DNA. Across this sample there are fewer than 80,000 clones, with about 74% seen only once. Jointly, the top ten make up approximately 10% of the sample.

Sequencing was done on a sample of PBMCs. The sequence came from a woman aged 55 to 70 in good health and CMV-seropositive. The chain was built from TRBV2 and TRBJ1-6, with the D gene not confidently named. The CDR3 region has the sequence CASSEGWSRSGSPLHF. The bases are TGTGCCAGCAGTGAAGGCTGGTCCCGGAGTGGTTCACCCCTCCACTTT.